A single T cell receptor (beta chain) is shown here with its context. The antigen it recognizes is unknown. The input lacks base qualities; no much larger clone sits a single base away. CDR1 and CDR2 were assigned from the germline V gene as ENHRY and SYGVKD. V is cut back by 3 bases and J by 5 bases, with 10 bases in the junction unmatched. The CDR3, from cysteine to phenylalanine, totals 16 residues. Solely the CDR3 DNA is kept, with 48 bases framed from the first base. The data stem from a study of shared clonotypes between healthy human individuals (dated by TCRdb to about 2020). Broadly, across the study: A few men and a couple of women, aged 18 to 49 years, made up the cohort. For each donor, three plates each were used for CD4 naive and CD4 memory, two plates were used for CD8 naive, and one plate was used for CD8 memory. To estimate repertoire size and how much clonotypes are shared between individuals, the study performed deep sequencing of blood TCR repertoires from roughly five healthy adults. To increase sequencing depth and limit assay-specific biases, TCR repertoire library preparation and sequencing were carried out by different laboratories using diverse techniques. Leukapheresis yielded between about 0.85 and 10 billion PBMCs per donor. Paper-wide results and their limitations: The genetic and exposure-history diversity represented was limited by the small number of donors. Clonotypes shared by all four sorted-subset donors showed higher generation probabilities than non-shared clonotypes. Naive subsets generally had larger estimated clonotype richness than memory subsets. Sampling was limited to blood, and TCR repertoires in tissue likely differ from TCR repertoires in blood. When several donors were compared, the shared fraction of clonotypes was roughly 4.8% for naive CD4, 3.5% to 4% for naive CD8, 2% to 2.5% for memory CD4, and 0.35% to 0.4% for memory CD8. Pairwise subsampling indicated that sequencing depth was expected to affect the degree of clonotype sharing among donors. Incomplete sequencing was indicated by rarefaction of sorted-subset datasets, despite the large sequencing depth.

CD8 naive samples consisted of CD45RO-negative cells that were positively selected for CCR7, yielding a CD45RA+CCR7+ population without TemRA cells. Healthy HIV-negative adults with no recently reported acute infections or vaccinations were included as donors. Only Caucasian adults living in Nashville, Tennessee, USA were represented among the donors. Blood was obtained by leukapheresis, after which PBMCs were separated by Ficoll-Histopaque density gradient centrifugation and cryopreserved in liquid nitrogen vapor phase. Analytical flow cytometry was used to check the purity and quantity of each magnetically sorted T cell population. From each sorted fraction, genomic DNA was isolated and quantified by UV absorbance on a Nanodrop 2000c. Using the deep immunoSEQ assay, multiplex PCR amplified TCR CDR3 regions from genomic DNA. Extracted genomic DNA from each cell subset was spread evenly across all wells of several immunoSEQ 96-well plates, with each plate serving as a replicate. For sorted subsets, 200 to 250 ng of genomic DNA, equivalent to 25,000 to 35,000 T cell genomes, went into each replicate PCR. Purified libraries were measured with a Qubit 3.0 fluorometer, size-checked on a Bioanalyzer 2100, and measured again with the KAPA Library Quantification kit. Each immunoSEQ 96-well plate was sequenced on its own single-read 150-cycle Illumina NextSeq 550 flow cell. In the source study's methods: Because the immunoSEQ output included only junctional sequences and no quality scores, the filtering could not be the same as the filtering used for full-length reads. Sequences were annotated with PyIR, a Python wrapper for IgBLAST v1.9, using IMGT germline references to assign V/J genes and CDR3. Reads with weak V/J assignments (E-value above 1e-6), missing CDR3, stop codons, out-of-frame junctions, or ambiguous translated residues were removed. V3J clonotypes were defined as sequences sharing an identical inferred V gene, J gene, and CDR3 amino acid sequence. Percentage overlap between repertoires was calculated by dividing the number of shared unique clonotypes by the size of the smaller repertoire. Repertoire richness was assessed with RTK rarefaction, the Chao1 estimator, and Recon v2.1 estimates of unobserved clonotypes. Generation probabilities were computed with OLGA for all TCRbeta clonotypes obtained by the gDNA method from a handful of donors. Not all clones reach the TCRdb copy of this immuneACCESS table, which keeps in-frame sequences only. Checked studies attribute under half of the gap to unresolved V genes and leave the rest unexplained. Clone size and V and J calls were adopted from that table, with D and trimming inferred from the DNA. This sample has approximately 2,200,000 clones in its table, and approximately 94% of those were observed once. Jointly, the top ten make up roughly 1.8% of the sample.

The clonotype was recovered from a man between 18 and 29 years old in good health. Some clones in this sample may be carry-over from other donors' samples. This chain is built from TRBV10-3 and TRBJ2-5; TRBD2 aligns with 9 central bases. The sample was naive CD8+ T cells from PBMCs. The cell subset or site label, read with the paper, signifies: CD45RA+CCR7+. The CDR3 here reads CAISDPPASGRETQYF. The DNA is TGTGCCATCAGTGACCCGCCTGCCAGCGGGAGGGAGACCCAGTACTTC.